This record looks at one TCR beta chain sequence and its context. Its antigen has not been determined. Base-call qualities are not available, and no considerably larger clone is one nucleotide away. The sample originates from a study of CD8+ T cells in alopecia areata (dated by TCRdb to the late 2010s). In terms of the full investigation: The treated patients, all with moderate-to-severe alopecia areata, were enrolled in an open-label pilot trial of oral tofacitinib given at 5 to 10 mg twice daily. In humans, TCRbeta sequencing was performed on scalp tissue and on sorted CD4+ and CD8+ peripheral blood T cells from healthy controls and from patients with patchy or totalis/universalis alopecia areata. The study used high-throughput TCRbeta sequencing to examine T cell clonal expansion in alopecia areata, in both the C3H/HeJ mouse model and human patients. Patients on tofacitinib were biopsied at baseline and after 4 and 24 weeks of treatment, and several of the patients also had a later scalp biopsy. immunoSEQ multiplex PCR using 35 Vbeta forward primers and 13 Jbeta reverse primers was used to amplify TCRbeta CDR3 regions. RNA was extracted with the PAXgene miRNA kit for fixed scalp, the miRNeasy kit for PBMCs, and the RNeasy kit for mouse skin. Clonality in the scalp was compared among normal scalp (n=4), patchy alopecia areata scalp (n=8), and alopecia totalis/universalis scalp (n=8). The SALT score, which quantifies the percentage of affected scalp surface area, was used to measure disease severity in treated patients. Tofacitinib was administered for 6 to 18 months, and 6 months of follow-up off drug were then conducted to assess delayed response and recurrence.

From cysteine to phenylalanine, the CDR3 is 13 amino acids long. Only the CDR3 part of the read is kept: 39 bases, read in frame from the first base. The germline V gene provides CDR1 SGHVS and CDR2 FNYEAQ. V is pruned by 5 bases and J by 5 bases, leaving 6 bases of the junction without a gene match. The paper as a whole reports these results and caveats: Because the treated cohort was small and had just a single nonresponder, larger studies are needed to establish links between baseline CD8+ expansion and response. Unlike mouse skin, which is dominated by gammadelta T cells, normal human skin has resident alphabeta T cells that are also sequenced, and this complicates analysis of the scalp TCR repertoire. With tofacitinib, both scalp clonality and the number of expanded CD8+ clones among the top 100 scalp clones went down significantly. Higher clonality and more expanded CD8+ clones were observed in lesional scalp than in normal scalp, particularly in alopecia totalis/universalis, a finding suggestive of antigenic drive. During tofacitinib treatment, many expanded lesional clones stuck around in both scalp and blood, and this persistence may partly explain why relapse happens after treatment is stopped. Compared with mice, TCR sequences shared between patients were less clear, possibly partly because of HLA diversity across the patient population.

The sample's treatment or condition label is to be understood as: oral pan-JAK inhibitor, 5-10 mg twice daily. Lesional scalp punch biopsies and peripheral blood were collected from alopecia areata patients. PBMCs were separated by density centrifugation and stained for CD3, CD4 and CD8, after which CD4+ and CD8+ T cells were sorted on a FACSAria. Receptor amplification or capture employed the immunoSEQ multiplex PCR assay. For TCR sequencing, RNA was extracted from every sample and reverse transcribed into cDNA to serve as template. SuperScript III was used for first-strand cDNA synthesis, primed with a 2:1 mix of oligo-dT and random hexamers. A synthetic immune receptor repertoire was used to measure amplification bias, and any remaining bias was corrected computationally. On the authors' methods: Raw reads were preprocessed to remove errors, and CDR3 was defined according to IMGT conventions as the region from the conserved cysteine to phenylalanine. Clonality was computed as 1 minus the Shannon entropy, with the entropy normalized by log2 of the number of productive unique TCRs. Scalp TCRbeta sequences were cross-referenced with sorted blood CD4 and CD8 repertoires so that the CD4 or CD8 identity of scalp clones could be inferred. The clones in this table, taken by TCRdb from immuneACCESS, are in-frame only. Not every clone is retained; where verified, under half of the shortfall comes from an unresolved V gene, and the cause of the rest is unknown. V and J calls plus clone size are reproduced from that table; the DNA served to infer D and trimming. This sample is represented by about 64,000 clones; around 45% of them were singletons. The ten largest clones capture around 21% of the sample.

Sample: CD8+ T cells sorted from blood, taken at approximately week 36, from a patient treated with tofacitinib. The chain uses TRBV7-6 and TRBJ2-7, and 7 junctional nucleotides match TRBD2. The TCR originated in a human donor with alopecia areata. The CDR3 sequence is CASSSGDINEQYF. The nucleotide sequence is given as TGTGCCAGCAGCAGCGGGGATATCAACGAGCAGTACTTC.